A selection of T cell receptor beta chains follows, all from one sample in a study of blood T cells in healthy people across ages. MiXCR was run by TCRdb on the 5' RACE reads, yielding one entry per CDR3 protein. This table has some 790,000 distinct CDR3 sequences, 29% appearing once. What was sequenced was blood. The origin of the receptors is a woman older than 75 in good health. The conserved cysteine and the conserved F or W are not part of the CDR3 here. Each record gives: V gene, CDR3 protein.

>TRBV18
ASSPREHTSETQY
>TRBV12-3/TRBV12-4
ASSFGGRYEQY
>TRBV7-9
ASSASGAGGYNEQF
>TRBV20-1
GASLGQGANEQY
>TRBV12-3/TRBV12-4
ASSLRRGDGYT
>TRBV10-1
ASSSGASVQY
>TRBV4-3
ASSQDNREGETQY
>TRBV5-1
ASSFRQGENQPQH
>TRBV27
ASSFSTGGYGYT
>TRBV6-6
ASAWGSTDTQY
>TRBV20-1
SARVRAGYEKLF
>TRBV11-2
ASSLDPGQGNSRT
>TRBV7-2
ASSLRGYEDIQY
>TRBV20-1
SARDSAQPNTEAF
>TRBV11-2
ASSRGSWEQY
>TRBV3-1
ASSQDRTSSYNSPLH
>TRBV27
ASSFTGQGEKLF
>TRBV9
ASSVARRDEQF
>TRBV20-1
SARDPGPNQPQH
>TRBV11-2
ASSLVARPGELF
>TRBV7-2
ASSPVGGRGTEAF
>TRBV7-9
ASSSFWGYGYT
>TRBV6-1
ASSSEHQETQY
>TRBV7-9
ASSFPRLAGGTTDTQY
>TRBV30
AWNIALYNEQF
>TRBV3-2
ASSQDPGIETQY
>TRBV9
ASSPTGGAGSPLH
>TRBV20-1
SASTAADTQY
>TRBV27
ASSFDRLSGANVLT
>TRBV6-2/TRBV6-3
ASSQRAGPAGGLGETQY
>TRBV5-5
ASSLVPGGPNEQF
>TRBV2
ASSESGLEF
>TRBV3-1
ASSSRTGTSSTDTQY
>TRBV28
ASSGTGQYNEQF
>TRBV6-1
ASSEEIANTGELF
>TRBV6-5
ASSYGTSHMVSQY
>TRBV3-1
ASSQGSRDSPLH
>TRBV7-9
ASSPGLDGMNTEAF
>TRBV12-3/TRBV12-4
ASAGTGDEQF
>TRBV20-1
SAGRGATGSYNEQY